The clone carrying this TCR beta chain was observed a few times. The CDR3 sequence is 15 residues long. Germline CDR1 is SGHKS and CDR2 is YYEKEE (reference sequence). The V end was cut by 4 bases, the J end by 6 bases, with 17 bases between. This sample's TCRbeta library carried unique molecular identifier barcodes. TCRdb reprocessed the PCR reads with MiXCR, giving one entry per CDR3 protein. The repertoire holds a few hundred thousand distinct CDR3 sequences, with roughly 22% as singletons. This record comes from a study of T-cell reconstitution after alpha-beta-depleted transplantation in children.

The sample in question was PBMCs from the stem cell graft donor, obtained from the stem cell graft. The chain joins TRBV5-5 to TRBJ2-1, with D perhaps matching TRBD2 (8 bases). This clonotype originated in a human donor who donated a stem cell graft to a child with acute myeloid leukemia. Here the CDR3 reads CASSEGASGFNEQFF. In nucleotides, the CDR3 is TGTGCCAGCAGCGAGGGGGCTAGCGGGTTCAATGAGCAGTTCTTC.